One TCR beta chain is described in this entry. The Seattle patients, enrolled during active infection, were followed longitudinally. This sample was taken from a study of blood T cell repertoires in COVID-19. About the research overall: COVID-19 samples, acute and convalescent, were from the United States, Italy and Spain. PBMCs, B-cell-depleted T cells, or T cells were the source of the cDNA or gDNA that made up the material.

CDR3 length: 15 amino acids. V was trimmed by 4 bases and J by 6 bases, leaving 17 bases between them. In the authors' methods: Amplification of reference gene primers provided the estimated nucleated cell counts. The data were produced by immunoSEQ multiplex PCR, yet TCRdb's version contains in-frame clones alone and is incomplete. V, J and clone size are those of that table, while D and trimming were read from the DNA. The sample has more than 300,000 clones; roughly 89% are singletons. The clonotype originates from a woman aged 25 to 39 with COVID-19, enrolled during active disease. The rearrangement uses TRBV5-3 and TRBJ2-4, with D perhaps TRBD1 (5 bases). TRBV5-3 is recorded as an ORF, its role being uncertain. Sequenced material: peripheral blood. CDR3 bases: TGTGCCAGAAGCCCCCCCGCAGGGTGGGGAAACATTCAGTACTTC. This sequence encodes CARSPPAGWGNIQYF.